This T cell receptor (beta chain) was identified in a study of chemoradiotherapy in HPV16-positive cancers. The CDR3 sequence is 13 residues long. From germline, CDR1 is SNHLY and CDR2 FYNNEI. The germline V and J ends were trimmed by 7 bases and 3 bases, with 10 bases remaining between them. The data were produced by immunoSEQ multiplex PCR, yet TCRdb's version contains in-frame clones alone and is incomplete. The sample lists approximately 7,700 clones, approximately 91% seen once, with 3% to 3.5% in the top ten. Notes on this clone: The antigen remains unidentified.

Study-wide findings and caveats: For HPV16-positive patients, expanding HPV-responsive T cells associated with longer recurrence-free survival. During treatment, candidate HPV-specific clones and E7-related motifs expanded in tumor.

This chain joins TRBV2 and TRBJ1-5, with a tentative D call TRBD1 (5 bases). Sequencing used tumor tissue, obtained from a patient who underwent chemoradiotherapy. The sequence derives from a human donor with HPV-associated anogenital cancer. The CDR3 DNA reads TGTGCCAGCATGCGGGACGTCAATCAGCCCCAGCATTTT. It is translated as CASMRDVNQPQHF.